What follows describes a single TCR beta chain. J was trimmed by 7 bases and V by 4 bases; bases with no gene match: 7. Per the germline V gene, CDR1 is SGHRS and CDR2 is YFSETQ. The CDR3 covers 15 residues. This table comes from immunoSEQ multiplex PCR, and its TCRdb copy is limited to in-frame clones, with some not included. The sample has roughly 19,000 clones; roughly 88% are singletons. As for time point: baseline, week 1 (first vaccination visit). Treatment reported: pre-vaccination baseline after standard-of-care therapy. This sample was taken from a study of a mutant IDH1 vaccine in newly diagnosed glioma. Study-wide background: Those enrolled had earlier been treated with radiotherapy, temozolomide, or both, mostly both.

The chain has TRBV5-1 and TRBJ1-6, with 8 nucleotides matching TRBD1. The clonotype was recovered from a man aged 35-49 years with glioma. Here the sequenced sample was PBMCs, taken from a glioma patient treated with radiotherapy, temozolomide or both. CDR3 sequence reads: CASSRDRQGNSPLHF. Written as DNA, the CDR3 is TGCGCCAGCAGCAGGGACAGGCAAGGCAATTCACCCCTCCACTTT.